This record covers a single T cell receptor beta chain. Its antigen is not known. The repertoire was sequenced with immunoSEQ multiplex PCR; TCRdb's copy has only in-frame clones and lacks some. The sample consists of approximately 50,000 clones, under 85% of them appearing once. Germline CDR1 and CDR2: LNHNV and YYDKDF (reference sequence). V dropped 4 bases and J dropped 6; count of bases not matched to a gene: 7. This CDR3 has 15 amino acids. The data were taken from a study of T cells in tumors after PD-1 blockade. Study-wide context: Patients received pembrolizumab 200 mg every 3 weeks or cemiplimab 350 mg every 2 weeks. A subset received ongoing vismodegib 150 mg daily alongside anti-PD-1 therapy. Mean per blood sample: some 120,000 templates (about 21,000-270,000), about 37,000 unique clonotypes. Overall study results and limits: Blood contained about 40% of the tumor's TCR clonotypes.

This TCR derives from a human donor with advanced basal cell or squamous cell carcinoma (not recorded which). J is TRBJ2-1 and V is TRBV15; 9 nucleotides match TRBD2. This specimen was PBMCs, taken before anti-PD-1 therapy. The chain's CDR3 is CATSKSGRLGNEQFF. The CDR3 nucleotides read TGTGCCACCAGCAAGAGCGGGAGGTTAGGCAATGAGCAGTTCTTC.